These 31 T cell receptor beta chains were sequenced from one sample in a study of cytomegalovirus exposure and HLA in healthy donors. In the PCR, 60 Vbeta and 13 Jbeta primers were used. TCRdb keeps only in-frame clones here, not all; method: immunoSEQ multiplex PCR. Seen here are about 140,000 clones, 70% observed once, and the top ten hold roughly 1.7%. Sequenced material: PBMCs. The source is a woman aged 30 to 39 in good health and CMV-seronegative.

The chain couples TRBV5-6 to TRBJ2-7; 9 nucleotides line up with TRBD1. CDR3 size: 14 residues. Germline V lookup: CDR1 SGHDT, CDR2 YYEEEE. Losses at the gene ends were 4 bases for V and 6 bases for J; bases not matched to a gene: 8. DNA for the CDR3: TGTGCCAGCAGCCCCGGACAGGGGTTGGGCGAGCAGTACTTC. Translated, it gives CASSPGQGLGEQYF.

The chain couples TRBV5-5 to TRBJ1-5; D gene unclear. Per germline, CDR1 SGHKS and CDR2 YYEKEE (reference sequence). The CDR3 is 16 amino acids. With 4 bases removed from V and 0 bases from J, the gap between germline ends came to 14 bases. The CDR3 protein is CASSLTTGSSNQPQHF. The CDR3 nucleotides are TGTGCCAGCAGCCTAACCACCGGGTCTAGCAATCAGCCCCAGCATTTT. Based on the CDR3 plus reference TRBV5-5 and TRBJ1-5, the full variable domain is DAGVTQSPTHLIKTRGQQVTLRCSPISGHKSVSWYQQVLGQGPQFIFQYYEKEERGRGNFPDRFSARQFPNYSSELNVNALLLGDSALYLCASSLTTGSSNQPQHFGDGTRLSIL.

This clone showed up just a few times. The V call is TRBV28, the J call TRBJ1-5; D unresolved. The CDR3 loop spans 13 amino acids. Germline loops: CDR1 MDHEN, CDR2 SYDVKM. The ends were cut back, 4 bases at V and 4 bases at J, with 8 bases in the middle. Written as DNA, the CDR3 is TGTGCCAGCAGTTGGGCCGCGAATCAGCCCCAGCATTTT. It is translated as CASSWAANQPQHF.

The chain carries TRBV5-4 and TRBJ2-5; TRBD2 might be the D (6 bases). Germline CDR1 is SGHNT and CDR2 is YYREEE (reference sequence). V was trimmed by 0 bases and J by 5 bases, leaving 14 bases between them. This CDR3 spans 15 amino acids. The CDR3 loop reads CASSLAGGGLETQYF. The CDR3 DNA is TGTGCCAGCAGCTTGGCCGGGGGTGGGCTCGAGACCCAGTACTTC.

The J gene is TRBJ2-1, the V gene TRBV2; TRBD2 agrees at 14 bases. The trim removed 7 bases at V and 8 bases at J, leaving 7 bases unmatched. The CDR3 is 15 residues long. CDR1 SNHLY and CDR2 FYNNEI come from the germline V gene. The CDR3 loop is CASKRGTSGGHEQFF. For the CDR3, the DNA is TGTGCCAGCAAGAGGGGGACTAGCGGGGGTCATGAGCAGTTCTTC.

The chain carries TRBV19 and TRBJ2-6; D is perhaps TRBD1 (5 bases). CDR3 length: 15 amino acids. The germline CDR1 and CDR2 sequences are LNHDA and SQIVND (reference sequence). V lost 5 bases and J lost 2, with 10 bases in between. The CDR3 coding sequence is TGTGCCAGTAGTTCGACCAGGGCTGGGGCCAACGTCCTGACTTTC. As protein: CASSSTRAGANVLTF.

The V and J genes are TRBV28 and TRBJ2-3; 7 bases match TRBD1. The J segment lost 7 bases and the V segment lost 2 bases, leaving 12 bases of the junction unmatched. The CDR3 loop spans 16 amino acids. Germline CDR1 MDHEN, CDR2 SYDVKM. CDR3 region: CASSLLATGEFNTQYF. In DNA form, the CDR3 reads TGTGCCAGCAGTTTACTGGCCACAGGGGAGTTCAATACGCAGTATTTT.

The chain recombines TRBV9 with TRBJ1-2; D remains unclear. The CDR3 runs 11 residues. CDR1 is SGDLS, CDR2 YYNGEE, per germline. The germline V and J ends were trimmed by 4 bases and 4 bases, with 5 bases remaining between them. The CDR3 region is CASSILYGYTF. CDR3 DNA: TGTGCCAGCAGCATTCTCTATGGCTACACCTTC. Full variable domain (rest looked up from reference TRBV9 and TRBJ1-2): DSGVTQTPKHLITATGQRVTLRCSPRSGDLSVYWYQQSLDQGLQFLIQYYNGEERAKGNILERFSAQQFPDLHSELNLSSLELGDSALYFCASSILYGYTFGSGTRLTVV.

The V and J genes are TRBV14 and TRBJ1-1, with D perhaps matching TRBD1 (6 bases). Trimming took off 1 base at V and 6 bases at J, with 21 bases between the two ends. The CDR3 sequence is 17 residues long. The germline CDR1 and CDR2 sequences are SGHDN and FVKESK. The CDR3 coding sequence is TGTGCCAGCAGCCAAGTACTCTACCTCAGGGGCTACGCTGAAGCTTTCTTT. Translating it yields CASSQVLYLRGYAEAFF.

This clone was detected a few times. Here the CDR3 reads CASSPAGGDTQYF. CDR3 sequence (DNA): TGTGCCAGCAGCCCGGCGGGTGGGGATACGCAGTATTTT. This rearrangement joins TRBV5-8 to TRBJ2-3; possible D gene TRBD2, 5 bases. The CDR3 loop spans 13 amino acids. Per the germline V gene, CDR1 is SGHTS and CDR2 is YDEGEE. V lost 4 bases to trimming and J lost 6 bases, with 12 bases between them.

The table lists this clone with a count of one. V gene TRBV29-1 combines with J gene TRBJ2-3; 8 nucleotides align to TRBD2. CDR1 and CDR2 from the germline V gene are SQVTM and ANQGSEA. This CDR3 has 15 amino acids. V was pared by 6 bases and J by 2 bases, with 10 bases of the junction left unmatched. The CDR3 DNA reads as TGCAGCGTCGGGTCGTTAGCGGGAAACACAGATACGCAGTATTTT. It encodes CSVGSLAGNTDTQYF.

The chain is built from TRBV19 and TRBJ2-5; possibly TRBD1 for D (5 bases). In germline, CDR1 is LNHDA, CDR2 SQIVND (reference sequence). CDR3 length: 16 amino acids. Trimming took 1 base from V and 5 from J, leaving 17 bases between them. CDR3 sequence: CASSIVLGQGEETQYF. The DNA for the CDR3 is TGTGCCAGTAGTATAGTACTCGGCCAGGGTGAGGAGACCCAGTACTTC.

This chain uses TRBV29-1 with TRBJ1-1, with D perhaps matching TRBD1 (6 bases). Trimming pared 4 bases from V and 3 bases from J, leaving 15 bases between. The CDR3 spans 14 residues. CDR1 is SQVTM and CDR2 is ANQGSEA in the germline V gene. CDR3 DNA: TGCAGCGTTGCGGGGGGTGGGGGGCACACTGAAGCTTTCTTT. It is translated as CSVAGGGGHTEAFF.

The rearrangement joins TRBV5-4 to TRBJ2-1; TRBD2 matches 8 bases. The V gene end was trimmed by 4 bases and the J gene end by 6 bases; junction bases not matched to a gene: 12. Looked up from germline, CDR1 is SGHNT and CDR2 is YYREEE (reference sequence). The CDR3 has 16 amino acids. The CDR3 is CASSPEGTSGLNEQFF. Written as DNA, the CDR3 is TGTGCCAGCAGCCCCGAGGGAACTAGCGGCCTCAATGAGCAGTTCTTC.

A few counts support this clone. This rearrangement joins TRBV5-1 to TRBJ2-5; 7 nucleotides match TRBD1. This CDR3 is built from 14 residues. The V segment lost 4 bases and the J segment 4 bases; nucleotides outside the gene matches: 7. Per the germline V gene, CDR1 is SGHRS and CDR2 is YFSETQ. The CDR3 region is CASSPTTGRETQYF. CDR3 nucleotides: TGCGCCAGCAGCCCTACGACAGGGCGAGAGACCCAGTACTTC.

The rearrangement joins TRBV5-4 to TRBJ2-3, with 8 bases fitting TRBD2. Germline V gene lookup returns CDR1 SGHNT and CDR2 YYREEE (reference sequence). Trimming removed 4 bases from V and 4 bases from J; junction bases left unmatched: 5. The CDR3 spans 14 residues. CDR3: CASSPGLVSDTQYF. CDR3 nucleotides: TGTGCCAGCAGCCCGGGACTAGTCTCAGATACGCAGTATTTT.

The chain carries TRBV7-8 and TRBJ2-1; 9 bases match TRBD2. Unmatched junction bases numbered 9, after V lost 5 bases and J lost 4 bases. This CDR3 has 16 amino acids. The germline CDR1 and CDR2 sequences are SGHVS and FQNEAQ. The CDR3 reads CASSPRGAGGYNEQFF. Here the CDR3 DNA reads TGTGCCAGCAGCCCGCGAGGGGCGGGGGGGTACAATGAGCAGTTCTTC. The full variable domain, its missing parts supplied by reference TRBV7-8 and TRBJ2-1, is GAGVSQSPRYKVAKRGQDVALRCDPISGHVSLFWYQQALGQGPEFLTYFQNEAQLDKSGLPSDRFFAERPEGSVSTLKIQRTQQEDSAVYLCASSPRGAGGYNEQFFGPGTRLTVL.

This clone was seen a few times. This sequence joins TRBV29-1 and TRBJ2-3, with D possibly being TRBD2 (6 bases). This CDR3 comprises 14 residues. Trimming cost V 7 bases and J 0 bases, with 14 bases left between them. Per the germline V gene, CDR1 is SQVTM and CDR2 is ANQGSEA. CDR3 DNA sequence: TGCAGCGGGGCGGGATTTCTTAGCACAGATACGCAGTATTTT. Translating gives CSGAGFLSTDTQYF.

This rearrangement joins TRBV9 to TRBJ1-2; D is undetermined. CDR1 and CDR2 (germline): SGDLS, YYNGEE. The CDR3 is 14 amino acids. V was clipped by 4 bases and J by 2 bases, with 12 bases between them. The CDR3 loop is CASSPGRGNYGYTF. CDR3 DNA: TGTGCCAGCAGCCCTGGACGGGGAAACTATGGCTACACCTTC.

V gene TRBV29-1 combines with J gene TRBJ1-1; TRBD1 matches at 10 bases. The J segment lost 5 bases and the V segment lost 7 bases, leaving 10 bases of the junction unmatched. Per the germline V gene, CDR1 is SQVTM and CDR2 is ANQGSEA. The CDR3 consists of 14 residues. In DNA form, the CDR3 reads TGCAGCGCCCTTCGCGGACAGGGGGGGACTGAAGCTTTCTTT. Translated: CSALRGQGGTEAFF.

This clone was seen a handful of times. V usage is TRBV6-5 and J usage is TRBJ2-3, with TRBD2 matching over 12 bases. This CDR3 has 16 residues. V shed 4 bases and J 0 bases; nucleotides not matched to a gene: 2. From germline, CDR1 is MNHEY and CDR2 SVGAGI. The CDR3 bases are TGTGCCAGCAGTTTGACTAGCGGGGGTAGCACAGATACGCAGTATTTT. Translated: CASSLTSGGSTDTQYF.

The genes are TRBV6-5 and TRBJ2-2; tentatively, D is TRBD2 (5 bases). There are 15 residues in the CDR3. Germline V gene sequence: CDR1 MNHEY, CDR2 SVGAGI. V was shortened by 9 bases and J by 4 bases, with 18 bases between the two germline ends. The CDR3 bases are TGTGCCAGTGTGAGGGATGTTTATGTCACCGGGGAGCTGTTTTTT. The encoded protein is CASVRDVYVTGELFF.

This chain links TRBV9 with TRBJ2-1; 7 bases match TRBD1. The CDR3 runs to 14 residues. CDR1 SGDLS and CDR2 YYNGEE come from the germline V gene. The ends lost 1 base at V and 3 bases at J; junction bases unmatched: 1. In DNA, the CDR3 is TGTGCCAGCAGCGTAACAGGGGACTACAATGAGCAGTTCTTC. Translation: CASSVTGDYNEQFF.

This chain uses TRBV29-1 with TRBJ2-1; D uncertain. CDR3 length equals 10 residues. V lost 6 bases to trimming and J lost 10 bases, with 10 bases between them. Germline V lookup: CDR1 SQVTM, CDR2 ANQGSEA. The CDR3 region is CSVVGREQFF. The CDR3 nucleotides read TGCAGCGTCGTCGGCAGGGAGCAGTTCTTC.

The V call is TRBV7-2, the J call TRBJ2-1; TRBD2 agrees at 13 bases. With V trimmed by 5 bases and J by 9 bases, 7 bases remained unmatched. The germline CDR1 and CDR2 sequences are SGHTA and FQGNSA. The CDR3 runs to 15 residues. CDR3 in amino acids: CASSRPGLAGSEQFF. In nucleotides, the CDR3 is TGTGCCAGCAGCCGACCGGGACTAGCGGGAAGTGAGCAGTTCTTC.

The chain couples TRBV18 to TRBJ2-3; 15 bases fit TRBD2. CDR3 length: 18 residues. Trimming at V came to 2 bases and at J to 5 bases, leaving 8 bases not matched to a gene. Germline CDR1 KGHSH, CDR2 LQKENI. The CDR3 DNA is TGTGCCAGCTCACCAGGACTAGCGGGGGGGCTGATTGAAGATACGCAGTATTTT. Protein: CASSPGLAGGLIEDTQYF.

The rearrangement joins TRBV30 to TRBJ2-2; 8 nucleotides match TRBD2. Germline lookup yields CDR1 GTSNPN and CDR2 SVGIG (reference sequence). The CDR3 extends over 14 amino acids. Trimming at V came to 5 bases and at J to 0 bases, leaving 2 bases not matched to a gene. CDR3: CAWRAGANTGELFF. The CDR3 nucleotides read TGTGCCTGGCGAGCGGGGGCGAACACCGGGGAGCTGTTTTTT.

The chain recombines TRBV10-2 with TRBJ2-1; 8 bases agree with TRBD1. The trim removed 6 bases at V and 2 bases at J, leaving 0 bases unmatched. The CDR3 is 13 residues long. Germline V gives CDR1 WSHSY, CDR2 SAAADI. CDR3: CASRDRAYNEQFF. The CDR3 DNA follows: TGCGCCAGCAGGGACAGGGCCTACAATGAGCAGTTCTTC.

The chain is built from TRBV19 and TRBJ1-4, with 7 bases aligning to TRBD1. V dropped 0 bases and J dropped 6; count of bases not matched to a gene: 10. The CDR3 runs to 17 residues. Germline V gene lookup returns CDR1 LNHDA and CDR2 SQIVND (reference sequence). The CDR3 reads CASSIDPPGTADEKLFF. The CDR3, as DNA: TGTGCCAGTAGTATAGACCCTCCAGGGACAGCTGATGAAAAACTGTTTTTT.

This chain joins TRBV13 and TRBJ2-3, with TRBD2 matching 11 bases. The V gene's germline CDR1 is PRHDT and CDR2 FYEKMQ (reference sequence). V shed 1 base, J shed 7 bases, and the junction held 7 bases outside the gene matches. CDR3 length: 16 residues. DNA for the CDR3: TGTGCCAGCAGCTTAGAGATAGCGGGGGGGCTAAATACGCAGTATTTT. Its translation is CASSLEIAGGLNTQYF.

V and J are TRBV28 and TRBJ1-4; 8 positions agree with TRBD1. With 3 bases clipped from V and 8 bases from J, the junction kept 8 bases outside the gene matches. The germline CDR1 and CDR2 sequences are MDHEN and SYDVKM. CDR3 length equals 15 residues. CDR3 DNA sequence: TGTGCCAGCAGTTTTCTCGACAGGGGAGAGGAAAAACTGTTTTTT. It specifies CASSFLDRGEEKLFF.